The sequence of this T cell receptor delta chain was determined in a study of γδ T cells in repeated Plasmodium falciparum infection. The overall study: Donors were malaria-exposed Malian children or age- and gender-matched Australian children. Over about 640 days, donors received four mosquito-bite P. falciparum NF54 infections. Each infection was followed by sampling at 21 days, plus baseline and some pre-infection draws.

Gammadelta T cells were flow-sorted from PBMC into Vgamma9/Vdelta2+ and Vdelta2-negative populations for bulk analysis. TCRdb re-processed the multiplex PCR reads via CATT. Of some 100,000 delta-chain clones listed, 1.4% are singletons. Germline lookup yields CDR1 GEAIGNYY and CDR2 EKD. This CDR3 is 15 amino acids long. This clone has just a few counts. The TCRdb protein, from a much larger clone, departs from this DNA's translation at residue 13, likely by read error; the protein shown derives from the DNA. The sequence came from a pool of human donors (malaria-infected and uninfected, not separated). The J segment was not called; the V segment is TRDV2; TRDD3 is the table's D call and was not checked against the DNA. The sample taken for sequencing was gamma-delta T cells from blood. Here the CDR3 reads CAYIWGLSYTDKPIF. The CDR3 DNA reads as TGTGCCTACATCTGGGGGTTATCGTACACCGATAAACCCATCTTT.